These 18 T cell receptor beta chains share one sample of origin, sequenced in a study of cytomegalovirus exposure and HLA in healthy donors. The PCR was carried out with 60 Vbeta primers and 13 Jbeta primers. The repertoire was sequenced with immunoSEQ multiplex PCR; TCRdb's copy has only in-frame clones and lacks some. Here the sample spans 100,000 or so clones, about 73% being singletons. The sequenced sample was PBMCs. The receptors come from a woman aged 40 to 50 in good health and CMV-seropositive.

This chain uses TRBV19 with TRBJ2-5; 9 nucleotides align to TRBD1. The end of the DNA aligns better with TRBJ2-7, so the J call may be wrong. The germline CDR1 and CDR2 sequences are LNHDA and SQIVND (reference sequence). This CDR3 has 14 residues. The CDR3 DNA reads as TGTGCCAGTAGTGCGACAGGGGGGAGCCACGAGCAGTACTTC. It specifies CASSATGGSHEQYF.

The rearrangement uses TRBV28 and TRBJ2-7; D gene ambiguous. Trimming shortened V by 3 bases and J by 6 bases, and 9 bases separated the two germline ends. Germline V gene sequence: CDR1 MDHEN, CDR2 SYDVKM. There are 12 residues in the CDR3. CDR3 coding DNA: TGTGCCAGCAGTTTTTCTAGGTCCGAGCAGTACTTC. This codes for CASSFSRSEQYF.

V usage is TRBV5-6 and J usage is TRBJ2-1; D possibly corresponds to TRBD2 (5 bases). The CDR3 totals 15 residues. Germline values: CDR1 SGHDT, CDR2 YYEEEE. Trimming removed 1 base at V and 8 bases at J, with 16 bases between. CDR3 protein: CASSLSLTSFDEQFF. The CDR3 nucleotides are TGTGCCAGCAGCTTGTCCCTTACTAGTTTCGATGAGCAGTTCTTC.

The V gene is TRBV7-2, the J gene TRBJ2-3; 9 nucleotides match TRBD2. V lost 6 bases to trimming and J lost 5 bases; unmatched junction nucleotides: 12. Germline CDR1 and CDR2: SGHTA and FQGNSA. This CDR3 comprises 16 residues. The CDR3 loop is CASRLEGGRAGDTQYF. CDR3 nucleotide sequence: TGTGCCAGCAGGTTGGAGGGCGGGAGGGCAGGAGATACGCAGTATTTT.

The chain combines TRBV4-2 with TRBJ2-1; TRBD2 aligns across 11 bases. Germline trimming cut 2 bases from V and 0 bases from J; bases unmatched to any gene: 12. The CDR3 is made up of 20 amino acids. Germline values: CDR1 LGHNA, CDR2 YNFKEQ. The CDR3 spells CASSQPLRTSGFRSYNEQFF. The CDR3 bases are TGTGCCAGCAGCCAACCCCTGAGGACTAGCGGGTTCCGCTCCTACAATGAGCAGTTCTTC.

The rearrangement uses TRBV11-3 and TRBJ1-1; D unclear. V was clipped by 6 bases and J by 5 bases, with 16 bases between them. CDR1 and CDR2 from the germline V gene are SGHNT and YENEEA. The CDR3 extends over 14 amino acids. The DNA for the CDR3 is TGTGCCAGCAGTACTATCCGCGGGGTGACTGAAGCTTTCTTT. Residues: CASSTIRGVTEAFF.

The V gene is TRBV4-3, the J gene TRBJ2-7; 10 positions match TRBD2. V was pared by 6 bases and J by 3 bases, with 5 bases of the junction left unmatched. The CDR3 extends over 14 amino acids. Germline values: CDR1 LGHNA, CDR2 YSLEER. CDR3 in amino acids: CASSPWTSGYEQYF. CDR3 in DNA: TGCGCCAGCAGTCCCTGGACTAGCGGCTACGAGCAGTACTTC.

The chain is built from TRBV7-8 and TRBJ2-5; D possibly corresponds to TRBD1 (5 bases). CDR1 is SGHVS and CDR2 is FQNEAQ in the germline V gene. CDR3 length: 13 amino acids. V was pared by 1 base and J by 4 bases, with 7 bases between. The CDR3 reads CASSLGGLETQYF. CDR3 bases: TGTGCCAGCAGCTTAGGGGGCTTAGAGACCCAGTACTTC.

In regard to this clone: The germline gene is not matched at one end of the junction; a read error may be the cause. The chain uses TRBV7-9 and TRBJ2-7, with D possibly TRBD2 on 6 matching bases. The CDR3 consists of 16 residues. Per the germline V gene, CDR1 is SEHNR and CDR2 is FQNEAQ (reference sequence). In DNA, the CDR3 is TGTTCCAGCAGCTTAGAGGACTATAGGCCATCCTACGAGCAGTACTTC. Protein: CSSSLEDYRPSYEQYF.

The CDR3 spells CASSLGGSGNEQFF. CDR3 nucleotide sequence: TGTGCCAGCAGCTTGGGGGGTAGCGGCAATGAGCAGTTCTTC. V and J are TRBV5-5 and TRBJ2-1; tentative D call: TRBD2 (6 bases). CDR3 length equals 14 residues. Germline V gene data show CDR1 as SGHKS and CDR2 as YYEKEE (reference sequence). Trimming cost V 0 bases and J 6 bases, with 10 bases left between them.

This chain links TRBV12-5 with TRBJ2-3, with TRBD2 identical over 8 bases. The CDR3 is 15 residues long. The J segment lost 4 bases and the V segment lost 9 bases, leaving 12 bases of the junction unmatched. The V gene's germline CDR1 is LGHNT and CDR2 FRNRAP. CDR3 in DNA: TGTGCTAGCAGACCGGGACTAGTAAGCGCAGATACGCAGTATTTT. Its protein is CASRPGLVSADTQYF.

This clone was seen a handful of times. This chain connects TRBV9 to TRBJ2-7, with 8 bases fitting TRBD1. The germline CDR1 and CDR2 sequences are SGDLS and YYNGEE. The junction had 8 bases not matched to a gene; V was cut back by 3 bases and J by 3 bases. The CDR3 length is 15 residues. The CDR3 loop is CASSERQGPNYEQYF. The CDR3 DNA follows: TGTGCCAGCAGCGAACGACAGGGGCCCAACTACGAGCAGTACTTC.

The chain uses TRBV18 and TRBJ2-1; 10 positions agree with TRBD2. The CDR3 has 15 residues. The germline V gene encodes CDR1 KGHSH and CDR2 LQKENI. The J segment lost 3 bases and the V segment lost 2 bases, leaving 1 base of the junction unmatched. Here the CDR3 reads CASSPTSGDYNEQFF. The CDR3 region has the DNA TGTGCCAGCTCACCAACTAGCGGGGACTACAATGAGCAGTTCTTC.

Only a few counts were recorded for this clone. V and J are TRBV4-3 and TRBJ2-4; TRBD1 is a possible D gene (6 bases). CDR1 is LGHNA and CDR2 is YSLEER in the germline V gene. There are 17 residues in the CDR3. The V end was cut by 0 bases, the J end by 0 bases, with 12 bases between. CDR3 DNA: TGCGCCAGCAGCCAAGAACCGGGACACCCAGCCAAAAACATTCAGTACTTC. Its protein product is CASSQEPGHPAKNIQYF.

This clone was picked up a small number of times. This sequence joins TRBV29-1 and TRBJ2-5; no reliable D call. There are 12 residues in the CDR3. CDR1 is SQVTM and CDR2 is ANQGSEA in the germline V gene. The V and J ends lost 4 bases and 0 bases respectively, with 6 bases between them. The CDR3 coding sequence is TGCAGCGTTGCGGTCTACCAAGAGACCCAGTACTTC. It specifies CSVAVYQETQYF.

The genes are TRBV5-1 and TRBJ2-7, with D possibly being TRBD1 (6 bases). This CDR3 spans 16 amino acids. Germline CDR1 and CDR2: SGHRS and YFSETQ. Deletions cut 3 bases from V and 0 bases from J, with 16 bases between. The CDR3 nucleotides read TGCGCCAGCAGCTCGGACAGACAATATAACTCCTACGAGCAGTACTTC. The encoded protein is CASSSDRQYNSYEQYF. Filled out from reference TRBV5-1 and TRBJ2-7, the complete variable domain reads KAGVTQTPRYLIKTRGQQVTLSCSPISGHRSVSWYQQTPGQGLQFLFEYFSETQRNKGNFPGRFSGRQFSNSRSEMNVSTLELGDSALYLCASSSDRQYNSYEQYFGPGTRLTVT.

This chain uses TRBV7-9 with TRBJ1-2, with D tentatively TRBD1 (5 bases). The CDR3 runs 15 residues. Trimming shortened V by 1 base and J by 7 bases, and 16 bases separated the two germline ends. Per germline, CDR1 SEHNR and CDR2 FQNEAQ (reference sequence). As DNA, the CDR3 is TGTGCCAGCAGCTTAGGAGTAGGGGAATCGGCTGGCTACACCTTC. This encodes CASSLGVGESAGYTF.

J is TRBJ1-1 and V is TRBV5-6; TRBD1 matches at 8 bases. The V segment lost 6 bases and the J segment 1 base; nucleotides outside the gene matches: 14. Germline V CDR1 and CDR2: SGHDT, YYEEEE. The CDR3 runs 17 residues. CDR3 nucleotide sequence: TGTGCCAGCAACGAATTAAACAGGGGGTTGGAGAACACTGAAGCTTTCTTT. It yields the protein CASNELNRGLENTEAFF.